What follows is one T cell receptor (beta chain) and its context. Its antigen is unidentified. TCRdb recomputed calls from the 5' RACE reads with MiXCR, one row per CDR3 protein. The profile covers about 290,000 distinct CDR3 sequences, with about a sixth appearing a single time and 23% taken by the ten largest. These data come from a study of T-cell memory formation after mild COVID-19. Study-wide points: Chiefly within CM and EM were the contracting CD4+ clones; CD8+ ones were within EMRA.

Trimming took 8 bases from V and 0 from J; bases not matched to a gene: 4. This CDR3 is built from 14 residues. CDR1 and CDR2 (germline): MNHEY, SVGEGT. The sequenced sample was PBMCs or a T cell subset sorted from them (not recorded which). The sequence was obtained from a man younger than 35 who had mild COVID-19 (a few samples of this study predate the infection). Cell type and time point are not known. The chain is built from TRBV6-2 or TRBV6-3 and TRBJ2-3, with 8 bases aligning to TRBD2. For the CDR3, the DNA is TGTGCCAGCTGGACGGGGGGGAGCACAGATACGCAGTATTTT. It is translated as CASWTGGSTDTQYF.